This record covers a single T cell receptor (beta chain). Many counts were recorded for this clonotype. Its antigen specificity is not known. Within one base of it there is no much larger clone, and no base qualities were kept. This entry is derived from a study of tumor-infiltrating lymphocytes in oesophageal squamous cell carcinoma (dated by TCRdb to the mid-2010s). Receptor libraries were prepared by PCR. Sequenced using an Illumina HiSeq 2000. Starting from the raw public reads, TCRdb applied fastp trimming at Q25, assembled clones with MiXCR and retained in-frame beta chains. Identical CDR3 protein sequences are pooled into one entry, listed with their most common genes and DNA. The sample yields under 15,000 distinct CDR3 sequences; around 54% were counted once. The ten largest clones take up about a third of the sample. Sequencing was carried out using esophageal tumor tissue. The receptor was derived from a female donor with esophageal squamous cell carcinoma.

CDR3 sequence: CASSFGGSTDTQYF. The DNA sequence is given as TGTGCCAGCAGTTTCGGGGGAAGCACAGATACGCAGTATTTT. In this chain, TRBV7-2 is recombined with TRBJ2-3; D gene: possibly TRBD2, on 6 matching bases. Looking up the germline V gene yields CDR1 SGHTA and CDR2 FQGNSA. Trimming removed 6 bases from V and 0 bases from J, leaving 10 bases between the germline ends. From its cysteine to its phenylalanine, the CDR3 spans 14 amino acids. Only the CDR3 DNA stays, 42 bases, in frame from base 1.